What follows are 15 T cell receptor beta chains derived from one specimen sequenced in a study of blood T cell repertoires in COVID-19. TCRdb keeps only in-frame clones here, not all; method: immunoSEQ multiplex PCR. The data show 360,000 or so clones, around 92% seen once. Specimen: PBMCs or T cells enriched from blood (not recorded which). The origin of the receptors is a woman between 25 and 40 years old who had recovered from COVID-19.

This sequence joins TRBV9 and TRBJ2-1, with TRBD2 matching over 9 bases. The CDR3 extends over 14 amino acids. The V segment lost 3 bases and the J segment 6 bases; nucleotides outside the gene matches: 4. Germline V CDR1 and CDR2: SGDLS, YYNGEE. In DNA, the CDR3 is TGTGCCAGCAGCGAGTATAGCGGGGGCAATGAGCAGTTCTTC. Amino acids: CASSEYSGGNEQFF.

The V call is TRBV5-4, the J call TRBJ2-7; maybe TRBD2 (5 bases). The CDR3 sequence is 17 residues long. In germline, CDR1 is SGHNT, CDR2 YYREEE (reference sequence). Trimming stripped 1 base from V and 2 bases from J, with 19 bases between. DNA of the CDR3: TGTGCCAGCAGCTTGAGTCCTGAGGGTTCCCCCACCTACGAGCAGTACTTC. Protein sequence: CASSLSPEGSPTYEQYF.

V and J are TRBV19 and TRBJ2-1; D may be TRBD2 (5 bases). Germline CDR1 LNHDA, CDR2 SQIVND (reference sequence). With 4 bases removed from V and 0 bases from J, the gap between germline ends came to 10 bases. The CDR3 covers 15 residues. CDR3 sequence: CASSNRGGSYNEQFF. CDR3 nucleotides: TGTGCCAGTAGTAACCGCGGAGGCTCCTACAATGAGCAGTTCTTC.

The rearrangement links TRBV7-8 to TRBJ1-2, with D unclear. The CDR3 has 13 amino acids. The germline V and J ends were trimmed by 0 bases and 6 bases, with 8 bases remaining between them. CDR1 and CDR2 from the germline V gene are SGHVS and FQNEAQ. The CDR3 protein is CASSLAWHNGYTF. The CDR3 nucleotides are TGTGCCAGCAGCTTAGCGTGGCATAATGGCTACACCTTC.

This chain links TRBV4-2 with TRBJ2-6; TRBD1 aligns across 9 bases. This CDR3 is 15 amino acids long. Looked up from germline, CDR1 is LGHNA and CDR2 is YNFKEQ. V gave up 4 bases and J gave up 10 bases; unmatched junction bases: 8. CDR3 protein: CASSPRTGVDNVLTF. The DNA for the CDR3 is TGTGCCAGCAGCCCCCGGACAGGGGTAGATAACGTCCTGACTTTC.

This clone has a handful of counts. The V call is TRBV6-1, the J call TRBJ2-3; 7 bases map to TRBD2. The CDR3 sequence is 16 residues long. With 3 bases clipped from V and 5 bases from J, the junction kept 11 bases outside the gene matches. The V gene's germline CDR1 is MNHNS and CDR2 SASEGT. The CDR3 reads CASSDVQTSTRDTQYF. The CDR3 bases are TGTGCCAGCAGTGATGTACAGACTAGCACGAGAGATACGCAGTATTTT.

The rearrangement links TRBV7-4 to TRBJ1-3, with TRBD1 identical over 8 bases. The CDR3 has 19 amino acids. After removal of 1 base from V and 1 base from J, the junction contained 12 bases not matched to a gene. Germline assignment: CDR1 SGHVT and CDR2 SQSDAQ. The CDR3 bases are TGTGCCAGCAGCTTAGGGTCCTGCGGACAGGGCTATTCTGGAAACACCATATATTTT. Translated: CASSLGSCGQGYSGNTIYF.

In this sample, this clone turned up a few times. The chain employs TRBV5-1 and TRBJ2-7, with TRBD1 as a possible D gene (5 bases). The CDR3 consists of 12 residues. Trimming left V 2 bases short and J 3 bases short, with 6 bases between. Germline V CDR1 and CDR2: SGHRS, YFSETQ. CDR3: CASSFDSYEQYF. The CDR3 coding sequence is TGCGCCAGCAGCTTCGACAGCTACGAGCAGTACTTC.

The rearrangement links TRBV5-6 to TRBJ1-2; 9 positions match TRBD1. V dropped 1 base and J dropped 7; count of bases not matched to a gene: 8. This CDR3 has 15 residues. Germline values: CDR1 SGHDT, CDR2 YYEEEE. CDR3 residues: CASSLSPGQGFGYTF. The CDR3 DNA follows: TGTGCCAGCAGCTTGTCCCCGGGACAGGGTTTTGGCTACACCTTC.

CDR3 DNA sequence: TGCGCCAGCAGCCAATCTCACTTGGTAAACCTCTACGAGCAGTACTTC. Amino acids: CASSQSHLVNLYEQYF. The chain has TRBV4-1 and TRBJ2-7; D gene unclear. The CDR3 is 16 residues long. V lost 2 bases and J lost 3, with 17 bases in between. Germline loops: CDR1 MGHRA, CDR2 YSYEKL.

The CDR3 here is CAWRAGTRVYTF. CDR3 DNA sequence: TGTGCCTGGAGGGCTGGAACCCGGGTCTACACCTTC. The chain employs TRBV30 and TRBJ1-2; D call uncertain. V lost 3 bases and J lost 10, with 15 bases in between. Germline lookup yields CDR1 GTSNPN and CDR2 SVGIG (reference sequence). This CDR3 contains 12 residues.

The genes are TRBV18 and TRBJ1-1; TRBD1 might be the D (5 bases). The CDR3 runs to 13 residues. CDR1 is KGHSH and CDR2 is LQKENI in the germline V gene. Trimming cost V 5 bases and J 1 base, with 8 bases left between them. In nucleotides, the CDR3 is TGTGCCAGCTCAATAACAGGGAACACTGAAGCTTTCTTT. Translated: CASSITGNTEAFF.

The rearrangement links TRBV6-5 to TRBJ1-1, with D possibly matching TRBD1 (5 bases). Between the trimmed V and J ends, which lost 6 bases and 4 bases, there was a span of 12 bases. The CDR3 extends over 13 amino acids. From germline, CDR1 is MNHEY and CDR2 SVGAGI. The CDR3 nucleotides read TGTGCCAGCAGAATAAGGGGTGGCACTGAAGCTTTCTTT. It yields the protein CASRIRGGTEAFF.

This clone was detected ten times or more. The V and J genes are TRBV18 and TRBJ2-3, with 7 bases that match TRBD2. There are 18 residues in the CDR3. Germline values: CDR1 KGHSH, CDR2 LQKENI. V shed 2 bases and J 3 bases; nucleotides not matched to a gene: 14. CDR3: CASSPTSLSGIRTDTQYF. CDR3 bases: TGTGCCAGCTCACCAACTTCTTTAAGCGGGATCAGGACAGATACGCAGTATTTT.

The J gene is TRBJ2-4, the V gene TRBV7-2, with 7 positions matching TRBD1. CDR3 length: 18 amino acids. V gave up 6 bases and J gave up 0 bases; unmatched junction bases: 14. Germline assignment: CDR1 SGHTA and CDR2 FQGNSA. The CDR3 DNA follows: TGTGCCAGCAGGTCAACAGGGGTAACCGTTCTAGCCAAAAACATTCAGTACTTC. Its protein is CASRSTGVTVLAKNIQYF.